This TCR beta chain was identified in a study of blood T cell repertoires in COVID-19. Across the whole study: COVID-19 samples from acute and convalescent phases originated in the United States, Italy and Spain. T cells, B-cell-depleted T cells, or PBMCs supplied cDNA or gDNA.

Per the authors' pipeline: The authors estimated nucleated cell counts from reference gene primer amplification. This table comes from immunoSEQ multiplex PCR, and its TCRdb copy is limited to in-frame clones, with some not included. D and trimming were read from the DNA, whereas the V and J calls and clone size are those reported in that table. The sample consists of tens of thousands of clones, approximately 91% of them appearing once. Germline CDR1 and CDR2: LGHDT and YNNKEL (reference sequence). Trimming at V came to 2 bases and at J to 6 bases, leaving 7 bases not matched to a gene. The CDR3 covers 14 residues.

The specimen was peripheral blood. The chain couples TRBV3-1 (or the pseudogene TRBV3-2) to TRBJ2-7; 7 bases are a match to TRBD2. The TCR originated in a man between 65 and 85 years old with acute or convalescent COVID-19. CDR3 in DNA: TGTGCCAGCAGCCAACTAGCGGAACTCTCCGAGCAGTACTTC. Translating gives CASSQLAELSEQYF.